These 8 T cell receptor beta chains were all obtained from the same sample, sequenced in a study of blood T cell repertoires in COVID-19. Generated by immunoSEQ multiplex PCR, the TCRdb table keeps only in-frame clones and is missing some. The data hold 250,000 to 400,000 clones, with around 87% observed a single time. The sequenced sample consisted of PBMCs or T cells enriched from blood (not recorded which). The origin of the receptors is a woman in her twenties or thirties who had recovered from COVID-19.

V gene TRBV7-9 combines with J gene TRBJ2-7; TRBD1 might be the D (5 bases). From germline, CDR1 is SEHNR and CDR2 FQNEAQ (reference sequence). The V and J ends lost 6 bases and 1 base respectively, with 13 bases between them. The CDR3 has 14 amino acids. For the CDR3, the DNA is TGTGCCAGCAGTTTTGGGCAGGGATCCTACGAGCAGTACTTC. It specifies CASSFGQGSYEQYF. The variable domain in full, with the rest retrieved from reference TRBV7-9 and TRBJ2-7, is DTGVSQNPRHKITKRGQNVTFRCDPISEHNRLYWYRQTLGQGPEFLTYFQNEAQLEKSRLLSDRFSAERPKGSFSTLEIQRTEQGDSAMYLCASSFGQGSYEQYFGPGTRLTVT.

The chain's CDR3 is CASSHIRTGVDGYTF. In nucleotides, the CDR3 is TGTGCCAGCAGCCACATTAGGACAGGGGTGGATGGCTACACCTTC. The chain uses TRBV6-5 and TRBJ1-2, with 9 bases fitting TRBD1. The CDR3 runs 15 residues. The V segment lost 6 bases and the J segment 6 bases; nucleotides outside the gene matches: 11. Germline CDR1 MNHEY, CDR2 SVGAGI.

This clone was recorded once. The gene calls are TRBV24-1 and TRBJ2-2; no firm D call. The CDR3 is made up of 14 amino acids. Trimming removed 7 bases from V and 6 bases from J, with 14 bases in between. Per germline, CDR1 KGHDR and CDR2 SFDVKD. The CDR3 sequence: CATRSSGSPGELFF. CDR3 coding DNA: TGTGCCACCAGGTCGTCAGGATCCCCCGGGGAGCTGTTTTTT.

The gene calls are TRBV7-6 and TRBJ1-2; tentative D call: TRBD1 (5 bases). This CDR3 has 19 residues. Germline V gene data show CDR1 as SGHVS and CDR2 as FNYEAQ. V dropped 5 bases and J dropped 7 bases, with 32 bases sitting between them. For the CDR3, the DNA is TGTGCCAGCAGCCCAACCGCGATAAGGATTAAACTCGGGAGGGGTGGCTACACCTTC. Its translation is CASSPTAIRIKLGRGGYTF.

This chain joins TRBV13 and TRBJ2-5, with D possibly TRBD2 on 5 matching bases. Trimming pared 3 bases from V and 10 bases from J, leaving 12 bases between. CDR1 is PRHDT, CDR2 FYEKMQ, per germline (reference sequence). The CDR3 has 12 amino acids. The CDR3 nucleotides are TGTGCCAGCAGCTTGCAATACCGGGGCCAGTACTTC. Protein sequence: CASSLQYRGQYF.

The gene calls are TRBV28 and TRBJ1-1, with D unresolved. Germline values: CDR1 MDHEN, CDR2 SYDVKM. The V end was cut by 5 bases, the J end by 4 bases, with 17 bases between. CDR3 size: 15 residues. The CDR3 spells CASSSLVQYSTEAFF. The CDR3 DNA reads TGTGCCAGCAGTAGCCTCGTCCAGTACAGCACTGAAGCTTTCTTT.

The genes are TRBV5-1 and TRBJ2-3, with 7 positions matching TRBD2. The germline gives CDR1 SGHRS, CDR2 YFSETQ. The J segment lost 1 base and the V segment lost 4 bases, leaving 3 bases of the junction unmatched. The CDR3 is made up of 14 amino acids. This CDR3 reads CASSPGGGTDTQYF. In DNA form, the CDR3 reads TGCGCCAGCAGCCCGGGGGGAGGCACAGATACGCAGTATTTT.

This chain connects TRBV6-5 to TRBJ1-1, with D hard to call. The germline CDR1 and CDR2 sequences are MNHEY and SVGAGI. V gave up 4 bases and J gave up 6 bases, with 6 bases separating them. The CDR3 covers 11 residues. In DNA form, the CDR3 reads TGTGCCAGCAGTTCTTTTTCTGAAGCTTTCTTT. It specifies CASSSFSEAFF.